This T cell receptor (beta chain) was retrieved from a study of spatial heterogeneity in lung cancer. Overall study context: The average appearance count of each unique TCR and UMI combination in raw reads was more than 9.5. Study conclusions and caveats: Detection of ubiquitous tumor TCRs in blood was higher at resection than follow-up.

The CDR3 consists of 14 residues. Losses at the gene ends were 10 bases for V and 1 base for J; bases not matched to a gene: 7. Per germline, CDR1 MNHEY and CDR2 SVGEGT. Carried by each TCR cDNA molecule was a unique molecular identifier. TCRdb redid the calling of the 5' RACE reads with MiXCR, one entry per CDR3 protein. This table has 20,000 to 30,000 distinct CDR3 sequences, roughly 13% appearing once. Many counts were recorded for this clonotype. Its antigen is unknown. Noted time point: sample taken at primary tumor resection. Unsorted tumor, nontumor lung tissue or cryopreserved PBMC supplied the whole RNA. More than 70 TRACERx patients with early, untreated non-small cell lung cancer donated samples.

This receptor was taken from a female donor with early-stage non-small cell lung cancer. The sequencing here drew on PBMCs, taken at surgery. The rearrangement uses TRBV6-2 or TRBV6-3 and TRBJ2-3, with 8 bases that match TRBD2. CDR3 sequence (DNA): TGTGCCACCAAGTGGCGGGAGGGCACAGATACGCAGTATTTT. Translating it yields CATKWREGTDTQYF.